These 14 T cell receptor beta chains originate from one sample sequenced in a study of human T cells and chemical hapten exposure. The time point was: patch test 3, about 24 weeks after DPC sensitization. As for treatment: therapeutic diphenylcyclopropenone sensitization with weekly scalp DPC. TCRdb reprocessed the RACE reads with MiXCR, giving one entry per CDR3 protein. The sample consists of about 90,000 distinct CDR3 sequences, approximately 11% of them appearing once. This specimen was whole blood, taken in connection with sensitization to the hapten diphenylcyclopropenone (DPC). These receptors came from a woman aged 25 to 39 with alopecia areata. Some clones in this sample may be carry-over from other donors' samples.

This clonotype was recorded a few times. The chain is built from TRBV7-3 and TRBJ2-1; 9 bases fit TRBD2. The V gene's germline CDR1 is SGHTA and CDR2 FQGTGA. The CDR3 has 16 amino acids. V was pared by 2 bases and J by 3 bases, with 5 bases of the junction left unmatched. CDR3 residues: CASSLSRGRGYNEQFF. In DNA form, the CDR3 reads TGTGCCAGCAGCTTATCCCGCGGGAGGGGCTACAATGAGCAGTTCTTC.

J is TRBJ1-3 and V is TRBV20-1; D is possibly TRBD1 (5 bases). CDR1 is DFQATT, CDR2 SNEGSKA, per germline (reference sequence). The CDR3 consists of 15 residues. Trimming removed 1 base at V and 0 bases at J, with 10 bases between. The CDR3 sequence is CSARAVGDSGNTIYF. The CDR3 DNA sequence: TGCAGTGCTAGAGCGGTGGGGGACTCTGGAAACACCATATATTTT.

This clonotype was seen ten or more times. The gene calls are TRBV2 and TRBJ1-6; D is ambiguous. Germline values: CDR1 SNHLY, CDR2 FYNNEI. V was cut by 4 bases and J by 10 bases, with 11 bases left in between. This CDR3 is built from 13 residues. CDR3 region: CASSGPRASPLHF. In nucleotides, the CDR3 is TGTGCCAGCAGTGGACCTAGGGCCTCACCCCTCCACTTT.

This clonotype is a singleton in its sample. A read error may explain this, as a much larger clone is one base away. This chain connects TRBV6-2 or TRBV6-3 to TRBJ2-7; D tentatively fits TRBD1 or TRBD2 (5 bases each). Germline assignment: CDR1 MNHEY and CDR2 SVGEGT. The CDR3 is 13 amino acids. V gave up 6 bases and J gave up 2 bases, with 11 bases separating them. DNA for the CDR3: TGTGCCAGCAGCGGGGCGCAAACCTACGAGCAGTACTTC. It codes for CASSGAQTYEQYF.

The chain employs TRBV11-1 and TRBJ1-1; D is undetermined. The V end lost 6 bases, the J end lost 0 bases, and 8 bases lay between the germline ends. Germline V gene lookup returns CDR1 SGHAT and CDR2 FQDESV (reference sequence). There are 13 residues in the CDR3. In nucleotides, the CDR3 is TGTGCCAGCAGTATAACCTTGAACACTGAAGCTTTCTTT. Protein product: CASSITLNTEAFF. The entire variable domain, with the rest obtained from reference TRBV11-1 and TRBJ1-1, is as follows: EAEVAQSPRYKITEKSQAVAFWCDPISGHATLYWYRQILGQGPELLVQFQDESVVDDSQLPKDRFSAERLKGVDSTLKIQPAELGDSAMYLCASSITLNTEAFFGQGTRLTVV.

This clonotype was seen ten or more times. This sequence joins TRBV6-4 and TRBJ2-1; TRBD2 matches 7 bases. The J segment lost 3 bases and the V segment lost 0 bases, leaving 5 bases of the junction unmatched. CDR1 is MRHNA, CDR2 SNTAGT, per germline. The CDR3 length is 16 residues. DNA of the CDR3: TGTGCCAGCAGTGACTCGTTAGCGGGCGACTACAATGAGCAGTTCTTC. Translation gives CASSDSLAGDYNEQFF.

This clonotype occurred a few times. The J gene is TRBJ1-1, the V gene TRBV6-6; 8 bases map to TRBD1. The V gene end was trimmed by 6 bases and the J gene end by 2 bases; junction bases not matched to a gene: 8. The CDR3 sequence is 15 residues long. Germline-derived CDR1 and CDR2 are MNHNY and SVGAGI (reference sequence). The CDR3 reads CASSTGQGANTEAFF. CDR3 coding DNA: TGTGCCAGCAGCACCGGACAGGGAGCTAACACTGAAGCTTTCTTT.

This clonotype has a handful of counts. The chain uses TRBV15 and TRBJ2-7; perhaps TRBD1 as D (6 bases). Germline loops: CDR1 LNHNV, CDR2 YYDKDF (reference sequence). The V and J ends lost 5 bases and 2 bases respectively, with 16 bases between them. CDR3 length equals 15 residues. The CDR3 region is CATSPHLGATYEQYV. The CDR3 DNA is TGTGCCACCAGCCCCCACTTGGGGGCTACCTACGAGCAGTACGTC.

There are many counts of this clonotype. V gene TRBV28 combines with J gene TRBJ1-6; the D gene is possibly TRBD1 (6 bases). CDR3 length: 16 amino acids. Trimming stripped 2 bases from V and 8 bases from J, with 16 bases between. From germline, CDR1 is MDHEN and CDR2 SYDVKM. CDR3 sequence (DNA): TGTGCCAGCAGTTTAGTGGGGGCGCAGAATGATTCACCCCTCCACTTT. Translating gives CASSLVGAQNDSPLHF.

This clonotype has at least ten counts. This chain connects TRBV10-3 to TRBJ2-1, with D possibly TRBD2 on 6 matching bases. The CDR3 sequence is 14 residues long. Looked up from germline, CDR1 is ENHRY and CDR2 is SYGVKD. With 3 bases removed from V and 7 bases from J, the gap between germline ends came to 13 bases. CDR3 protein: CAISDGGKENEQFF. CDR3 coding DNA: TGTGCCATCAGTGACGGCGGGAAGGAGAATGAGCAGTTCTTC.

This clonotype was seen ten or more times. V usage is TRBV5-1 and J usage is TRBJ1-5; weak D call: TRBD1 (5 bases). The germline V and J ends were trimmed by 0 bases and 0 bases, with 7 bases remaining between them. Germline V gene data show CDR1 as SGHRS and CDR2 as YFSETQ. CDR3 length equals 15 residues. The DNA for the CDR3 is TGCGCCAGCAGCTTGGAGGGACCTAGCAATCAGCCCCAGCATTTT. It codes for CASSLEGPSNQPQHF.

The chain uses TRBV28 and TRBJ1-1; D is unclear. V was shortened by 7 bases and J by 0 bases, with 18 bases between the two germline ends. The CDR3 totals 16 residues. CDR1 is MDHEN and CDR2 is SYDVKM in the germline V gene. CDR3 nucleotides: TGTGCCAGCACGGGATCGGGGTTGGGGATGAACACTGAAGCTTTCTTT. Its translation is CASTGSGLGMNTEAFF.

This clonotype was recorded at least ten times. The V and J genes are TRBV3-1 and TRBJ2-7, with TRBD2 matching 12 bases. The CDR3 covers 15 residues. Germline loops: CDR1 LGHDT, CDR2 YNNKEL (reference sequence). V trimming: 4 bases; J trimming: 4 bases; junction bases outside the gene matches: 5. The CDR3 reads CASSPRTSGIYEQYF. CDR3 sequence (DNA): TGTGCCAGCAGCCCCAGGACTAGCGGGATATACGAGCAGTACTTC.

The V and J genes are TRBV3-1 and TRBJ1-6; no clear D gene. The V end was cut by 3 bases, the J end by 7 bases, with 10 bases between. Per the germline V gene, CDR1 is LGHDT and CDR2 is YNNKEL (reference sequence). This CDR3 has 14 amino acids. The CDR3 loop reads CASSQVSSNSPLHF. As DNA, the CDR3 is TGTGCCAGCAGCCAGGTATCGTCAAATTCACCCCTCCACTTT.